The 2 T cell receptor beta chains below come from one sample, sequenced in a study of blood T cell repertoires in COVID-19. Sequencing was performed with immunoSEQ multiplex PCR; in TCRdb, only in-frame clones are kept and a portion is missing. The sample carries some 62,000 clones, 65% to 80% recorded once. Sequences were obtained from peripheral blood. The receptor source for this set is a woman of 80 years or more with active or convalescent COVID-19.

CDR3: CASSLSGANVLTF. In nucleotides, the CDR3 is TGTGCCAGCTCCCTTTCTGGGGCCAACGTCCTGACTTTC. The chain employs TRBV18 and TRBJ2-6; D gene unclear. With 6 bases removed from V and 1 base from J, the gap between germline ends came to 4 bases. Germline CDR1 KGHSH, CDR2 LQKENI. The CDR3 has 13 residues.

The chain's CDR3 is CASSIGSSYNEQFF. In DNA form, the CDR3 reads TGTGCCAGTAGTATAGGGAGCTCCTACAATGAGCAGTTCTTC. This rearrangement joins TRBV19 to TRBJ2-1; D uncertain. This CDR3 comprises 14 residues. Germline V gene lookup returns CDR1 LNHDA and CDR2 SQIVND (reference sequence). Deletions cut 1 base from V and 0 bases from J, with 4 bases between. Looking up the rest from reference TRBV19 and TRBJ2-1 gives the full variable domain: DGGITQSPKYLFRKEGQNVTLSCEQNLNHDAMYWYRQDPGQGLRLIYYSQIVNDFQKGDIAEGYSVSREKKESFPLTVTSAQKNPTAFYLCASSIGSSYNEQFFGPGTRLTVL.